This TCR beta chain was recovered during a study of early T cells in non-severe SARS-CoV-2 infection. About the study: Investigators sequenced bulk RNA drawn from unsorted whole blood, and chains remained unpaired.

General study points: CD4 and private specificities were missed by VDJdb matching, which favored anti-spike CD8 responses.

This clonotype appeared many times. The antigen remains unidentified. TCRdb reanalysed the 5' RACE reads using MiXCR and keeps one entry per CDR3 protein. The sample has tens of thousands of distinct CDR3 sequences; 9.5% to 15% are singletons. Looked up from germline, CDR1 is DFQATT and CDR2 is SNEGSKA (reference sequence). This CDR3 spans 14 amino acids. The junction had 7 bases not matched to a gene; V was cut back by 3 bases and J by 5 bases. The sequenced sample was whole blood, obtained at baseline. This TCR was sampled from an adult who was a healthcare worker with PCR-confirmed SARS-CoV-2 infection or an uninfected control (not recorded which). The rearrangement links TRBV20-1 to TRBJ2-7; 10 bases align to TRBD1. CDR3 bases: TGCAGTGCTAGGCCGGGACAGGGGATACACGAGCAGTACTTC. Its protein product is CSARPGQGIHEQYF.